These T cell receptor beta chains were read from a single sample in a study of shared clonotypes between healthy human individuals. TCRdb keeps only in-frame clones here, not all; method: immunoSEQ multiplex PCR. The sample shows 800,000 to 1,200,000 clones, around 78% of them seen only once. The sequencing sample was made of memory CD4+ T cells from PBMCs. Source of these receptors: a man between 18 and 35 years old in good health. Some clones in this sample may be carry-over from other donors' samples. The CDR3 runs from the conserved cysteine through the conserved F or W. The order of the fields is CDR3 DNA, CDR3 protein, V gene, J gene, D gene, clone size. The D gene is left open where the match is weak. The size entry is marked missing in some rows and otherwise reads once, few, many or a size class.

TGTGCCACCAGCAGAGATCCCGGGAGTTACGAGCAGTACTTC,CATSRDPGSYEQYF,TRBV15,TRBJ2-7,NA,NA
TGCGCCAGCAGCTTATTTCTAGCGGGAGCCGGGGAGCTGTTTTTT,CASSLFLAGAGELFF,TRBV5-1,TRBJ2-2,TRBD2,NA
TGCGCCAGCAGCTCCGCACCCGGGACAGGGGGCTACGAGCAGTACTTC,CASSSAPGTGGYEQYF,TRBV5-1,TRBJ2-7,TRBD1,NA
TGTGCCTGGAGTGTAGGGTCAACTGTAGGACAGCCCCAGCATTTT,CAWSVGSTVGQPQHF,TRBV30,TRBJ1-5,NA,few
TGTGCCACTATAGCGGGAGGGAGACAAGAGACCCAGTACTTC,CATIAGGRQETQYF,TRBV28,TRBJ2-5,TRBD2,few
TGTGCCAGCAGCTTAGGCCCGAGGACTGAAGCTTTCTTT,CASSLGPRTEAFF,TRBV11-3,TRBJ1-1,NA,NA
TGCAGCGTGATGCAAAACAGGGATTCGGTAACAGATACGCAGTATTTT,CSVMQNRDSVTDTQYF,TRBV29-1,TRBJ2-3,NA,few
TGTGCCAGCAGCCTAGGTGGGCACACTGAAGCTTTCTTT,CASSLGGHTEAFF,TRBV7-6,TRBJ1-1,NA,once
TGTGCCACCGCAGCTAGCGGAAGCCAACATTTCTCCTACGAGCAGTACTTC,CATAASGSQHFSYEQYF,TRBV27,TRBJ2-7,TRBD2,NA
TGTGCCAGCAGGCGAACAGCGTTACCGACAGATACGCAGTATTTT,CASRRTALPTDTQYF,TRBV7-2,TRBJ2-3,NA,NA
TGTGCCAGCAGCTTAGGGGGGACAGAAGGGACACGGGCCAAAAACATTCAGTACTTC,CASSLGGTEGTRAKNIQYF,TRBV11-3,TRBJ2-4,TRBD1,few
TGTGCCAGCAGCTCCGGACAGAATCAGCCCCAGCATTTT,CASSSGQNQPQHF,TRBV11-2,TRBJ1-5,NA,NA
TGTGCCAGCAGCCCGGGGCCGGGAAATCCGAACACCGGGGAGCTGTTTTTT,CASSPGPGNPNTGELFF,TRBV7-9,TRBJ2-2,NA,NA
TGTGCCAGCAGGCAGCGGGAGAATGAGCAGTTCTTC,CASRQRENEQFF,TRBV27,TRBJ2-1,TRBD2,NA
TGTGCCAGCAGGCCCCACGACAGGGACACCGGGGAGCTGTTTTTT,CASRPHDRDTGELFF,TRBV6-6,TRBJ2-2,TRBD1,many
TGTGCCAGTAGTAAGACTAGCGGGACTTACACCGGGGAGCTGTTTTTT,CASSKTSGTYTGELFF,TRBV19,TRBJ2-2,TRBD2,NA
TGTGCCAGCAGTGAAGCGCTTGGGCGGGAGACCCAGTACTTC,CASSEALGRETQYF,TRBV6-1,TRBJ2-5,NA,few
TGTGCCAGCAGTGAGCGGGAGACCCAGTACTTC,CASSERETQYF,TRBV2,TRBJ2-5,NA,NA
TGTGCCAGCAGCACTTTTAGGGGAACCTCCTACGAGCAGTACTTC,CASSTFRGTSYEQYF,TRBV11-2,TRBJ2-7,NA,NA
TGTGCCAGCAGTAGACAGGGTACCTACGAGCAGTACTTC,CASSRQGTYEQYF,TRBV28,TRBJ2-7,TRBD1,NA
TGTGCCAGCAGCTTACGTCACAGGGGGCACGAGCAGTACTTC,CASSLRHRGHEQYF,TRBV7-2,TRBJ2-7,TRBD1,once
TGTGCCAGCAGCTTAGAGGCCCAAGAGACCCAGTACTTC,CASSLEAQETQYF,TRBV7-8,TRBJ2-5,NA,few
TGTGCCAGCACCCGGCAAGGGTACGGTCAGCCCCAGCATTTT,CASTRQGYGQPQHF,TRBV2,TRBJ1-5,NA,NA
TGTGCCAGCAACGACCGGGACAACAACTACGAGCAGTACTTC,CASNDRDNNYEQYF,TRBV7-9,TRBJ2-7,NA,NA
TGTGCCAGCAGTCCCCTAGGGGAATACGAGCAGTACTTC,CASSPLGEYEQYF,TRBV27,TRBJ2-7,NA,once
TGTGCCAGCAGGTCCGGGCTCCGACCCTACGAGCAGTACTTC,CASRSGLRPYEQYF,TRBV28,TRBJ2-7,NA,many
TGTGCCAGCAGCCCTAGCGGAAGCTACGAGCAGTACTTC,CASSPSGSYEQYF,TRBV4-2,TRBJ2-7,TRBD2,NA
TGTGCCAGCAGCTTAGGTGGAACGACCGGGGAGCTGTTTTTT,CASSLGGTTGELFF,TRBV7-2,TRBJ2-2,NA,NA
TGTGCCAGCAGTAACGGGGGGCAAGAGACCCAGTACTTC,CASSNGGQETQYF,TRBV6-5,TRBJ2-5,TRBD2,once
TGTGCCTGGAGTGTACAAAGGGTGGAGGGACAGGGGGCCCCAGATACGCAGTATTTT,CAWSVQRVEGQGAPDTQYF,TRBV30,TRBJ2-3,TRBD1,NA
TGTGCCAGCAGTTACTCCTGGGATACGCAGTATTTT,CASSYSWDTQYF,TRBV6-6,TRBJ2-3,NA,NA
TGTGCCAGCAGTTTTCGGGGCGGCAGGGGGCCTTCGCGAGGCTACACCTTC,CASSFRGGRGPSRGYTF,TRBV27,TRBJ1-2,TRBD1,NA
TGCGCCAGCAGCCCTGGGACAGAAGAGACCCAGTACTTC,CASSPGTEETQYF,TRBV5-1,TRBJ2-5,TRBD1,few
TGTGCCAGCAGCTCCACTAGCGCCGGCTACGAGCAGTACTTC,CASSSTSAGYEQYF,TRBV7-8,TRBJ2-7,TRBD2,NA
TGTGCCACCGAAACAGGGGCTGGGTATGGCTACACCTTC,CATETGAGYGYTF,TRBV19,TRBJ1-2,TRBD1,NA
TGTGCCATCAGTCCAGGTCCGGGCCTAACTAGCACAGATACGCAGTATTTT,CAISPGPGLTSTDTQYF,TRBV10-3,TRBJ2-3,NA,NA
TGTGCCAGTAGTAAAGTGGATTCACCGAACACCGGGGAGCTGTTTTTT,CASSKVDSPNTGELFF,TRBV19,TRBJ2-2,NA,NA
TGTGCCAGCAGCCTTCGGGACAGGGGGCTCACTGAAGCTTTCTTT,CASSLRDRGLTEAFF,TRBV27,TRBJ1-1,TRBD1,NA
TGTGCCAGCAGCTTGGCGGTGCTGACTAGCGGATGGGAGACCCAGTACTTC,CASSLAVLTSGWETQYF,TRBV5-6,TRBJ2-5,TRBD2,NA
TGTGCCAGCAGTTTGGACAGCCGTTTCTACGAGCAGTACTTC,CASSLDSRFYEQYF,TRBV6-5,TRBJ2-7,NA,NA
TGTGCCTGGAAGTGGGGGTCACCCCTCCACTTT,CAWKWGSPLHF,TRBV30,TRBJ1-6,NA,NA
TGTGCCAGCAGTCCCAATGGGGGGTACGAGCAGTACTTC,CASSPNGGYEQYF,TRBV27,TRBJ2-7,NA,NA
TGTGCCAGCGACCGGGACTCGGTCGGCTACACCTTC,CASDRDSVGYTF,TRBV6-6,TRBJ1-2,NA,NA
TGTGCCAGCAGCTTGGGGCAGGGGGAGACCCAGTACTTC,CASSLGQGETQYF,TRBV5-6,TRBJ2-5,NA,NA
TGTGCCAGCAGCTTGCTCCGCCCAGATACGCAGTATTTT,CASSLLRPDTQYF,TRBV7-2,TRBJ2-3,NA,NA
TGCGCCAGCAGGCGAGGGTTTCCCTACTTC,CASRRGFPYF,TRBV10-1,TRBJ2-7,NA,NA
TGTGCCAGTAGTAGCCAGGGTCGCGAGACCCAGTACTTC,CASSSQGRETQYF,TRBV19,TRBJ2-5,NA,NA
TGTGCCAGCAGTTTGGGGGGGACAGAGAATCAGCCCCAGCATTTT,CASSLGGTENQPQHF,TRBV28,TRBJ1-5,TRBD1,NA
TGTGCCATCAGTGTTGGACTAGAATCGGGTGAGCAGTTCTTC,CAISVGLESGEQFF,TRBV10-3,TRBJ2-1,TRBD2,NA
TGTGCCAGTAGTATAGGTCGGTTAATGAACACTGAAGCTTTCTTT,CASSIGRLMNTEAFF,TRBV19,TRBJ1-1,NA,few
TGTGCCACCAGCAGAGACCACACCGTGACAGGGGGGCTGTTTTTT,CATSRDHTVTGGLFF,TRBV15,TRBJ2-2,TRBD1,NA
TGTGCCTGGAGTGTACGACGGGTTAGCTCCTACGAGCAGTACTTC,CAWSVRRVSSYEQYF,TRBV30,TRBJ2-7,NA,NA
TGTGCCAGCACCATCGCGCGTTTGATCAATGAGCAGTTCTTC,CASTIARLINEQFF,TRBV28,TRBJ2-1,NA,NA
TGTGCCAGCAGCTTAGAACAGGTTGGCGCGCAGTATTTT,CASSLEQVGAQYF,TRBV7-8,TRBJ2-3,NA,NA
TGCGCCAGCAGCTGGGGGACAATTAACTATGGCTACACCTTC,CASSWGTINYGYTF,TRBV5-1,TRBJ1-2,NA,NA
TGTGCCAGCTCACCCTTGGAAGCTAAGGATACGCAGTATTTT,CASSPLEAKDTQYF,TRBV18,TRBJ2-3,NA,NA
TGTGCCAGCAGTGAAACAGGTCGGGAGACCCAGTACTTC,CASSETGRETQYF,TRBV25-1,TRBJ2-5,NA,few